One sample yielded the 4 T cell receptor beta chains listed below, sequenced in a study of T cells in Graves' hyperthyroidism and ophthalmopathy. It was RNA transcripts that yielded the amplified TCR beta CDR3 regions. Carried out on the TCR CDR3, a first-round RT-PCR used the HTBI primer set. TCRdb processed the multiplex PCR reads anew with MiXCR; each CDR3 protein has one entry. Among about 290,000 distinct CDR3 sequences listed, approximately 13% were seen once. Source material: blood. These receptors were obtained from a woman in her forties with Graves' hyperthyroidism.

This clonotype has ten or more counts. The V call is TRBV12-3 or TRBV12-4, the J call TRBJ2-1, with 12 bases identical to TRBD1. This CDR3 comprises 16 residues. Losses at the gene ends were 4 bases for V and 3 bases for J; bases not matched to a gene: 4. The CDR3 DNA follows: TGTGCCAGCAGTTCGGGACAGGGGGCAGTCTACAATGAGCAGTTCTTC. Its protein product is CASSSGQGAVYNEQFF.

This clonotype was found many times. This chain joins TRBV7-9 and TRBJ2-5; D might be TRBD2 (6 bases). Trimming cost V 0 bases and J 5 bases, with 13 bases left between them. CDR1 is SEHNR and CDR2 is FQNEAQ in the germline V gene (reference sequence). The CDR3 consists of 15 residues. In nucleotides, the CDR3 is TGTGCCAGCAGCTTAGCCAAGGGAGGATGGGAGACCCAGTACTTC. Its translation: CASSLAKGGWETQYF.

This clonotype turned up a few times. V gene TRBV2 combines with J gene TRBJ2-6, with D perhaps assigned TRBD1 or TRBD2 (5 bases each). The germline V and J ends were trimmed by 0 bases and 2 bases, with 14 bases remaining between them. Germline V gives CDR1 SNHLY, CDR2 FYNNEI. The CDR3 loop spans 18 amino acids. CDR3 sequence reads: CASSEALSRDPGANVLTF. The CDR3 nucleotides are TGTGCCAGCAGTGAAGCGCTTAGCAGGGACCCTGGGGCCAACGTCCTGACTTTC.

The chain carries TRBV20-1 and TRBJ2-7, with D possibly matching TRBD2 (6 bases). The CDR3 extends over 17 amino acids. Between the trimmed V and J ends, which lost 2 bases and 4 bases, there was a span of 24 bases. The germline CDR1 and CDR2 sequences are DFQATT and SNEGSKA (reference sequence). CDR3 DNA: TGCAGTGCTAGATTTCGGGGGTTAGCGGCTCACCCTTACGAGCAGTACTTC. Translating gives CSARFRGLAAHPYEQYF.